These 29 T cell receptor beta chains came from one sample sequenced in a study of T-cell memory formation after mild COVID-19. TCRdb re-called the 5' RACE reads with MiXCR, one entry per CDR3 protein. The sample holds some 130,000 distinct CDR3 sequences, approximately 15% seen once. The specimen sequenced was PBMCs or a T cell subset sorted from them (not recorded which). Receptors originate from an adult woman who had mild COVID-19 (a few samples of this study predate the infection). Cell type and time point are not known.

This clonotype has more than one count but fewer than ten. This chain uses TRBV9 with TRBJ2-2; D possibly uses TRBD1 or TRBD2 (5 bases each). This CDR3 comprises 15 residues. V lost 4 bases to trimming and J lost 0 bases, with 10 bases between them. Germline V lookup: CDR1 SGDLS, CDR2 YYNGEE. The chain's CDR3 is CASSPGRPNTGELFF. CDR3 bases: TGTGCCAGCAGCCCGGGACGGCCGAACACCGGGGAGCTGTTTTTT. Variable domain in full (rest from reference TRBV9 and TRBJ2-2): DSGVTQTPKHLITATGQRVTLRCSPRSGDLSVYWYQQSLDQGLQFLIQYYNGEERAKGNILERFSAQQFPDLHSELNLSSLELGDSALYFCASSPGRPNTGELFFGEGSRLTVL.

The chain has TRBV4-3 and TRBJ2-3, with 10 bases that match TRBD2. Trimming at V came to 1 base and at J to 0 bases, leaving 4 bases not matched to a gene. The CDR3 has 17 residues. The germline V gene has CDR1 LGHNA and CDR2 YSLEER. The CDR3 is CASSQGGLAFSTDTQYF. DNA of the CDR3: TGCGCCAGCAGCCAAGGGGGACTAGCGTTTAGCACAGATACGCAGTATTTT.

This clonotype was seen just once. The chain couples TRBV5-1 to TRBJ1-1; possible D gene TRBD1, 5 bases. This CDR3 has 14 residues. Germline CDR1 is SGHRS and CDR2 is YFSETQ. Trimming removed 4 bases from V and 1 base from J, with 11 bases in between. CDR3 coding DNA: TGCGCCAGCAGCCCCCCACAGGAGAACACTGAAGCTTTCTTT. Translated, it gives CASSPPQENTEAFF.

This sequence joins TRBV19 and TRBJ2-1, with D possibly being TRBD2 (5 bases). The CDR3 spans 16 residues. The germline gives CDR1 LNHDA, CDR2 SQIVND (reference sequence). Trimming removed 2 bases from V and 7 bases from J, with 18 bases in between. CDR3: CASSIFGELTSNEQFF. Here the CDR3 DNA reads TGTGCCAGTAGTATATTTGGGGAGCTCACGAGTAATGAGCAGTTCTTC.

CDR3 nucleotide sequence: TGTGCCAGCACCCGGGGGCGGGAGGGCCTTTCAGATACGCAGTATTTT. Translating gives CASTRGREGLSDTQYF. The chain joins TRBV11-2 to TRBJ2-3, with 9 bases aligning to TRBD2. Germline-derived CDR1 and CDR2 are SGHAT and FQNNGV. The junction had 12 bases not matched to a gene; V was cut back by 7 bases and J by 4 bases. The CDR3 length is 16 residues.

The chain employs TRBV4-2 and TRBJ2-6; 7 positions match TRBD2. CDR3 length: 19 residues. Germline V gene lookup returns CDR1 LGHNA and CDR2 YNFKEQ. After removal of 4 bases from V and 1 base from J, the junction contained 13 bases not matched to a gene. CDR3 sequence: CASSPLGGRGPSGANVLTF. The CDR3, as DNA: TGTGCCAGCAGCCCCCTCGGGGGGAGGGGACCGTCTGGGGCCAACGTCCTGACTTTC.

This clonotype occurred a few times. The chain uses TRBV20-1 and TRBJ2-3, with 8 bases fitting TRBD2. Trimming took 3 bases from V and 0 from J; bases not matched to a gene: 8. Germline assignment: CDR1 DFQATT and CDR2 SNEGSKA (reference sequence). CDR3 size: 16 residues. The CDR3 loop reads CSASRPGGSSTDTQYF. As DNA, the CDR3 is TGCAGTGCTAGCAGGCCGGGAGGGTCTAGCACAGATACGCAGTATTTT.

This clonotype appeared a few times. The chain recombines TRBV4-3 with TRBJ2-7; D perhaps matches TRBD2 (6 bases). V lost 0 bases to trimming and J lost 5 bases, with 17 bases between them. In germline, CDR1 is LGHNA, CDR2 YSLEER. The CDR3 has 16 residues. CDR3 sequence reads: CASSQEAGRLTHEQYF. The CDR3 coding sequence is TGCGCCAGCAGCCAAGAGGCGGGGAGATTAACTCACGAGCAGTACTTC.

This chain uses TRBV4-2 with TRBJ2-5, with 9 bases identical to TRBD2. The CDR3 consists of 18 residues. Germline CDR1 reads LGHNA; CDR2 reads YNFKEQ. Trimming cost V 0 bases and J 5 bases; bases outside gene matches: 13. In DNA form, the CDR3 reads TGTGCCAGCAGCCAAGATGGCCCTCCGATAGCGGGGGACGAGACCCAGTACTTC. Translated: CASSQDGPPIAGDETQYF.

This clonotype was detected many times. The chain has TRBV7-2 and TRBJ2-7; 11 nucleotides agree with TRBD1. Losses at the gene ends were 6 bases for V and 5 bases for J; bases not matched to a gene: 9. The length of the CDR3 is 15 residues. CDR1 is SGHTA and CDR2 is FQGNSA in the germline V gene. The CDR3 nucleotides read TGTGCCAGCAGATACCCGGGACAGGGGGTCGACGAGCAGTACTTC. Translating gives CASRYPGQGVDEQYF.

Here the CDR3 reads CAWSEGGNQPQHF. CDR3 nucleotides: TGTGCCTGGAGTGAGGGAGGGAATCAGCCCCAGCATTTT. V and J are TRBV30 and TRBJ1-5; D not certain. The CDR3 runs 13 residues. With 1 base removed from V and 4 bases from J, the gap between germline ends came to 8 bases. Per the germline V gene, CDR1 is GTSNPN and CDR2 is SVGIG (reference sequence).

This chain connects TRBV18 to TRBJ1-2, with D hard to call. CDR1 and CDR2 from the germline V gene are KGHSH and LQKENI. This CDR3 region has 13 residues. Deletions cut 6 bases from V and 6 bases from J, with 14 bases between. CDR3 region: CASSLGDRNGYTF. Written as DNA, the CDR3 is TGTGCCAGCTCGCTTGGGGATCGTAATGGCTACACCTTC. The variable domain in full, with the rest retrieved from reference TRBV18 and TRBJ1-2, is NAGVMQNPRHLVRRRGQEARLRCSPMKGHSHVYWYRQLPEEGLKFMVYLQKENIIDESGMPKERFSAEFPKEGPSILRIQQVVRGDSAAYFCASSLGDRNGYTFGSGTRLTVV.

This clonotype was counted a few times. The chain uses TRBV29-1 and TRBJ2-7; 9 bases fit TRBD1. CDR3 size: 12 residues. CDR1 SQVTM and CDR2 ANQGSEA come from the germline V gene. V lost 4 bases, J lost 6 bases, and 4 bases stayed unmatched. This CDR3 reads CSVVGTGIEQYF. DNA of the CDR3: TGCAGCGTTGTGGGGACAGGGATCGAGCAGTACTTC.

This clonotype was counted ten times or more. In nucleotides, the CDR3 is TGCGCCAGCAGCCAAGATGGAGTCAGTAGCACAGATACGCAGTATTTT. Translating gives CASSQDGVSSTDTQYF. This chain connects TRBV4-3 to TRBJ2-3; D gene uncertain. Germline V lookup: CDR1 LGHNA, CDR2 YSLEER. Trimming shortened V by 0 bases and J by 0 bases, and 10 bases separated the two germline ends. The CDR3 covers 16 residues.

This clonotype was observed a handful of times. This chain links TRBV24-1 with TRBJ1-5; D remains ambiguous. Trimming left V 9 bases short and J 0 bases short, with 8 bases between. Germline lookup yields CDR1 KGHDR and CDR2 SFDVKD. The CDR3 totals 13 residues. Here the CDR3 DNA reads TGTGCCACCCGGGGTTATAGCAATCAGCCCCAGCATTTT. Translating gives CATRGYSNQPQHF.

This clonotype was found once. The chain is built from TRBV18 and TRBJ2-1, with D uncertain. The CDR3 consists of 13 residues. Germline V gene lookup returns CDR1 KGHSH and CDR2 LQKENI. Deletions cut 6 bases from V and 9 bases from J, with 15 bases between. This CDR3 is CASSPSGELEQFF. The CDR3 nucleotides read TGTGCCAGCTCCCCCAGTGGCGAGCTTGAGCAGTTCTTC.

This clonotype was seen only a few times. CDR3 nucleotide sequence: TGCAGCGCTGACGGACAGGGAGGTACCTATGGCTACACCTTC. This translates into CSADGQGGTYGYTF. This rearrangement joins TRBV29-1 to TRBJ1-2, with 8 positions matching TRBD1. This CDR3 has 14 residues. Unmatched junction bases numbered 11, after V lost 7 bases and J lost 4 bases. Germline V gene lookup returns CDR1 SQVTM and CDR2 ANQGSEA.

This clonotype was seen a few times. The chain employs TRBV7-9 and TRBJ2-7, with 12 bases lining up with TRBD2. The germline CDR1 and CDR2 sequences are SEHNR and FQNEAQ (reference sequence). The CDR3 length is 15 residues. V trimming: 5 bases; J trimming: 1 base; junction bases outside the gene matches: 3. CDR3 nucleotide sequence: TGTGCCAGCAGCACCACTAGCGGGAGGTCCTACGAGCAGTACTTC. Translating it yields CASSTTSGRSYEQYF.

Only a few counts were recorded for this clonotype. V usage is TRBV5-1 and J usage is TRBJ1-2; D possibly corresponds to TRBD1 (6 bases). Trimming shortened V by 0 bases and J by 7 bases, and 13 bases separated the two germline ends. The germline CDR1 and CDR2 sequences are SGHRS and YFSETQ. This CDR3 comprises 14 residues. For the CDR3, the DNA is TGCGCCAGCAGCTTGGATGCACAGGGAATTGGCTACACCTTC. Translating gives CASSLDAQGIGYTF. Together with reference TRBV5-1 and TRBJ1-2, the CDR3 gives the full variable domain: KAGVTQTPRYLIKTRGQQVTLSCSPISGHRSVSWYQQTPGQGLQFLFEYFSETQRNKGNFPGRFSGRQFSNSRSEMNVSTLELGDSALYLCASSLDAQGIGYTFGSGTRLTVV.

This clonotype came up a few times. The V and J genes are TRBV4-1 and TRBJ2-2, with D tentatively TRBD1 or TRBD2 (5 bases each). V lost 0 bases to trimming and J lost 4 bases, with 9 bases between them. The CDR3 is 15 residues long. The germline CDR1 and CDR2 sequences are MGHRA and YSYEKL. In DNA, the CDR3 is TGCGCCAGCAGCCAAGATGGGGGTGGCACCGGGGAGCTGTTTTTT. Translated: CASSQDGGGTGELFF.

The chain uses TRBV9 and TRBJ1-1, with D perhaps matching TRBD1 (5 bases). The CDR3 runs 13 residues. CDR1 and CDR2 from the germline V gene are SGDLS and YYNGEE. V gave up 4 bases and J gave up 1 base, with 8 bases separating them. The CDR3 region has the DNA TGTGCCAGCAGCTCGACAGCGAACACTGAAGCTTTCTTT. Residues: CASSSTANTEAFF.

There are a few counts of this clonotype. V gene TRBV24-1 combines with J gene TRBJ2-2; 11 nucleotides line up with TRBD1. Unmatched junction bases numbered 5, after V lost 3 bases and J lost 6 bases. The CDR3 length is 16 residues. The germline V gene encodes CDR1 KGHDR and CDR2 SFDVKD. Here the CDR3 DNA reads TGTGCCACCAGTGATCCTCCGGGACAGGGGGCCGGGGAGCTGTTTTTT. It is translated as CATSDPPGQGAGELFF.

This clonotype showed up just a few times. This chain joins TRBV18 and TRBJ2-1, with 8 bases aligning to TRBD2. The CDR3 covers 16 residues. V trimming: 6 bases; J trimming: 0 bases; junction bases outside the gene matches: 7. CDR1 and CDR2 (germline): KGHSH, LQKENI. The CDR3 nucleotides read TGTGCCAGCTCCTACTTGAGCGGGAGCTCCTACAATGAGCAGTTCTTC. It is translated as CASSYLSGSSYNEQFF.

This chain's CDR3 is CASSLPGGGVRELFF. The DNA for the CDR3 is TGTGCCAGCAGCCTGCCGGGAGGGGGGGTCCGGGAGCTGTTTTTT. The rearrangement joins TRBV12-3 or TRBV12-4 to TRBJ2-2, with 8 bases matching TRBD2. Germline trimming cut 6 bases from V and 9 bases from J; bases unmatched to any gene: 12. This CDR3 is 15 amino acids long.

This clonotype turned up a few times. The chain carries TRBV5-6 and TRBJ2-7; D is unresolved. The CDR3 has 13 residues. Germline V CDR1 and CDR2: SGHDT, YYEEEE. The V and J ends lost 2 bases and 3 bases respectively, with 9 bases between them. CDR3 DNA: TGTGCCAGCAGCTTTGCAGGAAACTACGAGCAGTACTTC. Translated: CASSFAGNYEQYF.

The V and J genes are TRBV7-8 and TRBJ2-7; TRBD2 might be the D (5 bases). This CDR3 comprises 13 residues. CDR1 is SGHVS and CDR2 is FQNEAQ in the germline V gene. V lost 4 bases to trimming and J lost 6 bases, with 13 bases between them. CDR3 sequence: CASSSHRTSEQYF. The CDR3 bases are TGTGCCAGCAGCTCCCACCGAACTAGCGAGCAGTACTTC.

J is TRBJ2-3 and V is TRBV20-1, with D hard to call. The CDR3 loop spans 13 amino acids. The V and J ends lost 1 base and 4 bases respectively, with 9 bases between them. Germline CDR1 reads DFQATT; CDR2 reads SNEGSKA (reference sequence). CDR3 loop: CSARALGSDTQYF. CDR3 DNA sequence: TGCAGTGCTAGAGCCTTAGGGTCAGATACGCAGTATTTT.

Only a few counts were recorded for this clonotype. The rearrangement joins TRBV7-9 to TRBJ1-4; D is possibly TRBD1 (5 bases). CDR1 and CDR2 from the germline V gene are SEHNR and FQNEAQ (reference sequence). V gave up 3 bases and J gave up 4 bases, with 12 bases separating them. There are 15 residues in the CDR3. The CDR3 DNA is TGTGCCAGCAGCTTGACCGGGACGGTTAATGAAAAACTGTTTTTT. Translating gives CASSLTGTVNEKLFF.

This chain links TRBV7-2 with TRBJ2-7, with 9 bases aligning to TRBD1. CDR1 is SGHTA and CDR2 is FQGNSA in the germline V gene. The CDR3 extends over 15 amino acids. V was pared by 3 bases and J by 6 bases, with 9 bases of the junction left unmatched. In DNA form, the CDR3 reads TGTGCCAGCAGCTTTCCCGGGACAGGGACTGGCGAGCAGTACTTC. It is translated as CASSFPGTGTGEQYF.